The TCR beta chain under discussion was sequenced for a study of T cell repertoires in cytomegalovirus infection. Across the whole study: Recently identified HLA-C-restricted and well-studied HLA-B-restricted CMV epitopes were used.

On this clonotype: Its antigen remains unknown.

V gave up 2 bases and J gave up 4 bases; unmatched junction bases: 0. The CDR3 covers 14 residues. Germline-derived CDR1 and CDR2 are SEHNR and FQNEAQ (reference sequence). MiXCR, run by TCRdb on the reads, gives a single entry per CDR3 protein. The sample has approximately 70,000 distinct CDR3 sequences; around 20% are singletons. The TCR was taken from a human donor in good health (CMV status not recorded). Some clones in this sample may be carry-over from other donors' samples. The source was CD8+ T cells from cultured PBMCs, collected from culture after CMV antigen stimulation. J is TRBJ2-1 and V is TRBV7-9, with 9 bases that match TRBD2. The DNA for the CDR3 is TGTGCCAGCAGCTTAAGCGGGGGGTACAATGAGCAGTTCTTC. It is translated as CASSLSGGYNEQFF.